This T cell receptor delta chain was sequenced for a study of γδ T cells in repeated Plasmodium falciparum infection. Study in general: Malian gammadelta TCRs were studied during no-transmission periods and across acute malaria episodes.

Points on this clone: The target antigen is unknown. The TCRdb protein comes from a much larger clone and disagrees with this DNA's translation at residue 9, likely due to a read error; the protein given here is derived from the DNA.

Germline values: CDR1 TSWWSYY, CDR2 QGS. The CDR3 runs to 25 residues. Trimming cost V 0 bases and J 2 bases; bases outside gene matches: 27. Gammadelta T cells were flow-sorted from PBMC into Vgamma9/Vdelta2+ and Vdelta2-negative populations for bulk analysis. TCRdb fed the multiplex PCR reads into CATT to redo clone calling. The data contain some 50,000 delta-chain clones, 1.6% of them singletons. Regarding the study as a whole: Many TCRgamma sequences overlapped between individuals in stable Vgamma9/Vdelta2+ repertoires. Repeated controlled infections reportedly drove waves of new clonotype selection in Vdelta2-negative, mostly Vdelta1+, gammadelta repertoires.

The chain carries TRDV1 and TRDJ1; TRDD3 matches at 13 bases. This clonotype originated in a pool of human donors (malaria-infected and uninfected, not separated). The material sequenced was gamma-delta T cells from blood. CDR3 residues: CALGELKLPRLLGDTRIRKTDKLIF. The CDR3 DNA sequence: TGTGCTCTTGGGGAACTTAAACTCCCACGGTTACTGGGGGATACGCGTATCCGAAAGACCGATAAACTCATCTTT.